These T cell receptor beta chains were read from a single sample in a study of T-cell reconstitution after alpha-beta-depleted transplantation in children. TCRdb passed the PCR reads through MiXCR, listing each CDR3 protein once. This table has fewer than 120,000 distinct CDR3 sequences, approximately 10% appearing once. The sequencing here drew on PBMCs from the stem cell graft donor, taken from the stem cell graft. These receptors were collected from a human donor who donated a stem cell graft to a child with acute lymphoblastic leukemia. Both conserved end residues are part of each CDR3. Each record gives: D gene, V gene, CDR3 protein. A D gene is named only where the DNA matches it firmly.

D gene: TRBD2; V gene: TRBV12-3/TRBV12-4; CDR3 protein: CASRRTSGAPGTGELFF
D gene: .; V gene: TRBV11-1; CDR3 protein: CASSLARHEQFF
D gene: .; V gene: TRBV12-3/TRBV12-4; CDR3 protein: CASTQVQDRLYGYTF
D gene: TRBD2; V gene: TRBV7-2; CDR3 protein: CASSPPAAWTSGSYEQYF
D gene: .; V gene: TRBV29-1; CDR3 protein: CSVGTPYSNTEAFF
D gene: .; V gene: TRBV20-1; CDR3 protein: CSARRDSNNEQFF
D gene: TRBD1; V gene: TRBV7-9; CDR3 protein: CASSPPATGGETQYF
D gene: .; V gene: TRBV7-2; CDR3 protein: CASSLAQATVVNEQFF
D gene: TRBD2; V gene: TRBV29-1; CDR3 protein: CSVGTSSYNEQFF
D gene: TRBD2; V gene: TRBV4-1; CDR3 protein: CASSTGGAYEQYF
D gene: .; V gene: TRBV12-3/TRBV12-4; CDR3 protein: CASSPGRFNTEAFF
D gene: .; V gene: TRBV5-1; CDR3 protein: CASSSQTGPEGYEQYF
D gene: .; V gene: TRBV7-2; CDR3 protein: CASSTQYEQYF
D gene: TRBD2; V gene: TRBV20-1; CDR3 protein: CSAQRGSTDTQYF
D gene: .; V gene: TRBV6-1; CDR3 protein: CASIALRGDNEQFF
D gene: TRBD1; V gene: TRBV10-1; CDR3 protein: CASSQDRTYGYTF
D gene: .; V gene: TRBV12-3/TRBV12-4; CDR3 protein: CASSFANEQFF
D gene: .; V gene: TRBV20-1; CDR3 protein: CSARLAWETQYF
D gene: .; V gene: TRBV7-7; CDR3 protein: CASSLGHPPSYEQYF
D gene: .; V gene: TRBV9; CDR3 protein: CASSHPARGVYNEQFF
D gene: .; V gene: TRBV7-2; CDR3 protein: CASGTFDYSNTGELFF
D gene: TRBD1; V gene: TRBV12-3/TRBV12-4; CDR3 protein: CASSNISGTDSYEQYF
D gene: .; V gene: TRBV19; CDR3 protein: CASSIGRYTDTQYF
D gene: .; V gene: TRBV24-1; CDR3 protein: CATSDPGGTDTQYF